These T cell receptor beta chains were read from a single sample in a study of cytomegalovirus exposure and HLA in healthy donors. Here immunoSEQ multiplex PCR was the method, and the copy in TCRdb shows in-frame clones only, minus some. The table records tens of thousands of clones, roughly four fifths of them present only once. The sequenced sample was PBMCs. The origin of the receptors is a man between 50 and 59 years old in good health and CMV-seronegative. The CDR3 runs from the conserved cysteine through the conserved F or W. A D gene is named only where the DNA matches it firmly. Rows may omit the clone size; those that give it use once, few, many or a size class.

clone_size	v_call	j_call	d_call	cdr3_nt	cdr3_aa
few	TRBV7-2	TRBJ2-5	TRBD2	TGTGCCAGCAGCTTAGCTAGCGGGAGGGAGACCCAGTACTTC	CASSLASGRETQYF
-	TRBV30	TRBJ1-1	TRBD1	TGTGCCTGGAGTGTACAAGGACAGGGACGGGCTTTCTTT	CAWSVQGQGRAFF
-	TRBV28	TRBJ1-2	-	TGTGCCAGCAGTGCACAAAAGGGGCGCCGGGGCTACACCTTC	CASSAQKGRRGYTF
-	TRBV5-6	TRBJ2-7	TRBD1	TGTGCCAGCAGCTTGGGGTACAGGGGGAATTCCTACGAGCAGTACTTC	CASSLGYRGNSYEQYF
-	TRBV5-6	TRBJ1-6	TRBD1	TGTGCCAGCAGCGCGGACAGGAATTCACCCCTCCACTTT	CASSADRNSPLHF
-	TRBV6-5	TRBJ2-7	TRBD1	TGTGCCAGCAGTGCCGGGGGACAGGGGCTCTACGAGCAGTACTTC	CASSAGGQGLYEQYF
-	TRBV5-1	TRBJ2-6	TRBD1	TGCGCCAGCAAACCCCGGGACAGCAACTCTGGGGCCAACGTCCTGACTTTC	CASKPRDSNSGANVLTF
-	TRBV11-2	TRBJ2-7	-	TGTGCCAGCAGCTTGAGGCTAAGCTCCTACGAGCAGTACTTC	CASSLRLSSYEQYF
-	TRBV10-3	TRBJ1-6	TRBD1	TGTGCCATCAGTGACTTAAACAGGGGGCTCAATTCACCCCTCCACTTT	CAISDLNRGLNSPLHF
-	TRBV27	TRBJ2-2	-	TGTGCCAGCAGTTTTGAAGGAGTTACAGGGATGACCGGGGAGCTGTTTTTT	CASSFEGVTGMTGELFF
-	TRBV5-4	TRBJ1-5	TRBD1	TGTGCCAGCAGCGGGGCGAAAGACGGGACAGGGGCTAAGGAGCAGCCCCAGCATTTT	CASSGAKDGTGAKEQPQHF
-	TRBV5-1	TRBJ2-2	TRBD1	TGCGCCAGCAGCCGGGACAGCGACACCGGGGAGCTGTTTTTT	CASSRDSDTGELFF
-	TRBV11-2	TRBJ1-5	TRBD1	TGTGCCAGCAGCCCGGGACAGGGATATCAGCCCCAGCATTTT	CASSPGQGYQPQHF
-	TRBV28	TRBJ1-5	-	TGTGCCAGCAGTTTATCGACCGACAGGAATCAGCCCCAGCATTTT	CASSLSTDRNQPQHF
-	TRBV7-6	TRBJ1-1	TRBD1	TGTGCCAGCAGAGCTTCGAAGGGGGCGGTCGAATGGACTGAAGCTTTCTTT	CASRASKGAVEWTEAFF
-	TRBV5-4	TRBJ2-3	-	TGTGCCAGCAGCTCTAAAGGGAGCGGAGGTAGCCCAAACTTT	CASSSKGSGGSPNF
once	TRBV6-1	TRBJ1-3	TRBD1	TGTGCCAGCAGTGTTCTTTTGGGTTGGGACAGCTCTGGAAACACCATATATTTT	CASSVLLGWDSSGNTIYF
-	TRBV4-3	TRBJ2-1	TRBD2	TGCGCCAGCAGCCAGCTAGGAGTCGGACTAGCGGGGTACAATGAGCAGTTCTTC	CASSQLGVGLAGYNEQFF